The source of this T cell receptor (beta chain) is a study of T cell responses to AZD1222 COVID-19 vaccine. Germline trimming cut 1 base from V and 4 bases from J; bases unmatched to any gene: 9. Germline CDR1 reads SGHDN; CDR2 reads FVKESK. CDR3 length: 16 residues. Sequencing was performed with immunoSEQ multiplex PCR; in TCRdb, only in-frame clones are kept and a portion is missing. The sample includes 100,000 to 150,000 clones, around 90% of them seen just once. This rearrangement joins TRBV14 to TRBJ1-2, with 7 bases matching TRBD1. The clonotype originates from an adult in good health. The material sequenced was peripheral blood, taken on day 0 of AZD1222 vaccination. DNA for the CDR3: TGTGCCAGCAGCCAAGGCCAGGGGGTACTCGGCTATGGCTACACCTTC. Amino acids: CASSQGQGVLGYGYTF.